This TCR beta chain was observed in a study of shared clonotypes between healthy human individuals. Study-wide findings and caveats: Researchers sampled blood only, noting tissue repertoires likely differ.

Note on this clone: Its antigen is still unknown.

The repertoire was sequenced with immunoSEQ multiplex PCR; TCRdb's copy has only in-frame clones and lacks some. The table shows about 610,000 clones, with 97% occurring only once. This CDR3 is built from 15 residues. The germline V gene encodes CDR1 MNHEY and CDR2 SMNVEV (reference sequence). Unmatched junction bases numbered 8, after V lost 6 bases and J lost 6 bases. The source material was naive CD4+ T cells sorted from blood. Documented subset: CD45RA+ positively selected. The TCR originated in a woman younger than 45 in good health. The V and J genes are TRBV27 and TRBJ2-4, with TRBD1 identical over 10 bases. CDR3 bases: TGTGCCAGCAGAACGGGACAGGGGTTCTCAAACATTCAGTACTTC. It encodes CASRTGQGFSNIQYF.